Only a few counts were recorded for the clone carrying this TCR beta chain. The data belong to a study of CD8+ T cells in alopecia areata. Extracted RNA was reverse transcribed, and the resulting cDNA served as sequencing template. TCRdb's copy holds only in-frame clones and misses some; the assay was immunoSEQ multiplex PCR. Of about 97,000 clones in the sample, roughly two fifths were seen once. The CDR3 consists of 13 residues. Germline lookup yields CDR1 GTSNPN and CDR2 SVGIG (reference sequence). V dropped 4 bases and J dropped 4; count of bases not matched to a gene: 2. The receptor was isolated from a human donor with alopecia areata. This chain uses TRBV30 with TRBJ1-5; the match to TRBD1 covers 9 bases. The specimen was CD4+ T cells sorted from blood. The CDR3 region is CAWKGTGNQPQHF. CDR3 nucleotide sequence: TGTGCCTGGAAAGGGACAGGGAATCAGCCCCAGCATTTT.